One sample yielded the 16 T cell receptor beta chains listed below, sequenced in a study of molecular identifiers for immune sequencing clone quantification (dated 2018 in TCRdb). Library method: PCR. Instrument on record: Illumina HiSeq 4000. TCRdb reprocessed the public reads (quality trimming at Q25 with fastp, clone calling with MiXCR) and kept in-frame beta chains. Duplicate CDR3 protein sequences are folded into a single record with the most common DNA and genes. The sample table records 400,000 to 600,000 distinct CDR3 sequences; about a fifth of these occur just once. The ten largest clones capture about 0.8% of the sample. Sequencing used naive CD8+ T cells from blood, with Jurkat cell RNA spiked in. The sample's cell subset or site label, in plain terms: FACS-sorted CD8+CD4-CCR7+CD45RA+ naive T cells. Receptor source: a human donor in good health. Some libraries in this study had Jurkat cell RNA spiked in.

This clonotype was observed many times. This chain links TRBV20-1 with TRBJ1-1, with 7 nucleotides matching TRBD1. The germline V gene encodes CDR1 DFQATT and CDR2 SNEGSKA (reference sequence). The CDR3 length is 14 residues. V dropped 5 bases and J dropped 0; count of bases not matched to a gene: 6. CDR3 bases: TGCAGTGCTGGCCCCGGGACAGTGAACACTGAAGCTTTCTTT. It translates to CSAGPGTVNTEAFF.

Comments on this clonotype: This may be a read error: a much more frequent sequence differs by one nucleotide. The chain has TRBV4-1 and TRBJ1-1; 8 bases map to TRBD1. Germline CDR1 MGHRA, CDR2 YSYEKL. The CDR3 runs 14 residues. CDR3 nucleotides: TGCGCCAGCAGCGGTCGACAGGGGAGCACTGAAACTTTCTTT. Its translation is CASSGRQGSTETFF.

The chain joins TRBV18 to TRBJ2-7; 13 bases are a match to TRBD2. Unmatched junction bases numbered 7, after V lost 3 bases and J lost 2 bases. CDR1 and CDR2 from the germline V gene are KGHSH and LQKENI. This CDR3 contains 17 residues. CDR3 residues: CASSPRLAGGDAYEQYF. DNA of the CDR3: TGTGCCAGCTCACCGAGACTAGCGGGGGGCGATGCCTACGAGCAGTACTTC. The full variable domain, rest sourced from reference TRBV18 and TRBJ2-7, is NAGVMQNPRHLVRRRGQEARLRCSPMKGHSHVYWYRQLPEEGLKFMVYLQKENIIDESGMPKERFSAEFPKEGPSILRIQQVVRGDSAAYFCASSPRLAGGDAYEQYFGPGTRLTVT.

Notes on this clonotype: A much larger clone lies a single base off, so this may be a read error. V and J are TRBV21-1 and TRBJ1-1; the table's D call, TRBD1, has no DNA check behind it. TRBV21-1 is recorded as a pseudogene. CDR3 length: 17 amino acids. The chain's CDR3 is CACSKYTGDFFNTEAFF. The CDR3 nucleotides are TGTGCCTGCAGCAAATACACGGGGGATTTCTTCAACACTGAAGCTTTCTTT.

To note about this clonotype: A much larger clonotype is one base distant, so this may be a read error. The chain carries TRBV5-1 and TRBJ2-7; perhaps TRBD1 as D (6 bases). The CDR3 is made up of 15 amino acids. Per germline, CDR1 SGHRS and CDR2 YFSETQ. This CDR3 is CAGSSTLDSHYEQYF. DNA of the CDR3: TGCGCCGGCAGCTCGACGTTGGACAGCCACTACGAGCAGTACTTC.

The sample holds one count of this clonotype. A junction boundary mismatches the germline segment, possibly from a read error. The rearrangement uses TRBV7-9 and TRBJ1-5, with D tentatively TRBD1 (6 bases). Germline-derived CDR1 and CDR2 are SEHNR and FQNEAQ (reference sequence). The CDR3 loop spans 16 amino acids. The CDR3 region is CACSPTGGAYNQPQHF. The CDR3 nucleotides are TGTGCCTGCAGCCCAACGGGGGGGGCCTACAATCAGCCCCAGCATTTT. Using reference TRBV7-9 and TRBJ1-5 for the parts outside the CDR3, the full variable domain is DTGVSQNPRHKITKRGQNVTFRCDPISEHNRLYWYRQTLGQGPEFLTYFQNEAQLEKSRLLSDRFSAERPKGSFSTLEIQRTEQGDSAMYLCACSPTGGAYNQPQHFGDGTRLSIL.

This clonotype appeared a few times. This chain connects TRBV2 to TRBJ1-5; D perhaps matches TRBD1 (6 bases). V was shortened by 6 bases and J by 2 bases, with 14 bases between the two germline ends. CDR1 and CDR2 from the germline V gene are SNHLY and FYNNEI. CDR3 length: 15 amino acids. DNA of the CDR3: TGTGCCAGCAGATACGAGGGGGGAGGCAATCAGCCCCAGCATTTT. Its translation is CASRYEGGGNQPQHF.

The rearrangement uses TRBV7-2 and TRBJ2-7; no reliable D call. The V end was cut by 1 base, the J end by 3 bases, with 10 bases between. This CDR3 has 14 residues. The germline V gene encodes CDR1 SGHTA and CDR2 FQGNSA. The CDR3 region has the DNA TGTGCCAGCAGCTTAGGGAGCTCCCTCTACGAGCAGTACTTC. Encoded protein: CASSLGSSLYEQYF.

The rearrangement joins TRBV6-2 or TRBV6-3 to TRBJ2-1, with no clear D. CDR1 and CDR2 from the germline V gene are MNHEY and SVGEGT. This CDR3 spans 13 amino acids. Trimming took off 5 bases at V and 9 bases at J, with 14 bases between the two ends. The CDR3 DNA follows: TGTGCCAGCAGTATCGTTGGAAACTCTGAGCAGTTCTTC. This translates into CASSIVGNSEQFF.

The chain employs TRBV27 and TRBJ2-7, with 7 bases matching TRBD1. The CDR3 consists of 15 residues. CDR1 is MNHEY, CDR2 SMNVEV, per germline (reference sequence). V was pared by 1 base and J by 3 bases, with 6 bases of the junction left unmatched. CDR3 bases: TGTGCCAGCAGTTTATGGGGGACAGCAATCTACGAGCAGTACTTC. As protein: CASSLWGTAIYEQYF.

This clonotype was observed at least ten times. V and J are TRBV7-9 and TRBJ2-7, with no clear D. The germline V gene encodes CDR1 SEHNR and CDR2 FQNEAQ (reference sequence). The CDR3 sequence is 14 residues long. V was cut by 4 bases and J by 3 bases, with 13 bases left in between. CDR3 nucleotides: TGTGCCAGCAGCTCCGAAGTCAATCGCTACGAGCAGTACTTC. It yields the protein CASSSEVNRYEQYF. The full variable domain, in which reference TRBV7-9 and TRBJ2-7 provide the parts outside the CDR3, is DTGVSQNPRHKITKRGQNVTFRCDPISEHNRLYWYRQTLGQGPEFLTYFQNEAQLEKSRLLSDRFSAERPKGSFSTLEIQRTEQGDSAMYLCASSSEVNRYEQYFGPGTRLTVT.

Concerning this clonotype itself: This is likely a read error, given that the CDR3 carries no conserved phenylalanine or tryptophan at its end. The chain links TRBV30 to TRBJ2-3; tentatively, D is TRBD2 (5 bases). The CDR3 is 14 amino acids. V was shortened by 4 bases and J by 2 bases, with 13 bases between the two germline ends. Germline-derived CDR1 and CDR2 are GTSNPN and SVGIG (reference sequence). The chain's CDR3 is CAWNGGPLTDTQYL. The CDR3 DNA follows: TGTGCCTGGAACGGCGGGCCCCTCACAGATACGCAGTATCTT.

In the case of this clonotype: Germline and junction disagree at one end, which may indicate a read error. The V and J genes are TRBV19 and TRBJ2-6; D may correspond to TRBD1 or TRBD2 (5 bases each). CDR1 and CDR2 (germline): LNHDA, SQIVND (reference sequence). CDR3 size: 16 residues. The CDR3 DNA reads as TGTGCCAGTAGTATTCCCGGGGTGTCCGGGGCCAACGCCCTGACTTTC. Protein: CASSIPGVSGANALTF. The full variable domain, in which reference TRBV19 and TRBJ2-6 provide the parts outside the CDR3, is DGGITQSPKYLFRKEGQNVTLSCEQNLNHDAMYWYRQDPGQGLRLIYYSQIVNDFQKGDIAEGYSVSREKKESFPLTVTSAQKNPTAFYLCASSIPGVSGANALTFGAGSRLTVL.

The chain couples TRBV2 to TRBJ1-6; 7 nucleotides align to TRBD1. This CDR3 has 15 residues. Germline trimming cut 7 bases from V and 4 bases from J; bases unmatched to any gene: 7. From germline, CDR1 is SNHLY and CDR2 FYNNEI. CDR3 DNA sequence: TGTGCCAGCAACACCGGGACAGATTATAATTCACCCCTCCACTTT. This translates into CASNTGTDYNSPLHF.

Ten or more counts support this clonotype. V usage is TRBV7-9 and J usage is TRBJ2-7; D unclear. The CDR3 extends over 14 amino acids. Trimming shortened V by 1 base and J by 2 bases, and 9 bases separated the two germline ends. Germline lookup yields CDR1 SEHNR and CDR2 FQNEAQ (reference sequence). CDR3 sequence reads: CASSLGSETYEQYF. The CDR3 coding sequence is TGTGCCAGCAGCTTAGGATCCGAGACCTACGAGCAGTACTTC.

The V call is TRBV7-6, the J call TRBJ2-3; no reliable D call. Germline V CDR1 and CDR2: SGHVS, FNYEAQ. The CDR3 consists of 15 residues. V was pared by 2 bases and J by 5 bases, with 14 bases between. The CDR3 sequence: CASSLIPASRDTQYF. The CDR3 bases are TGTGCCAGCAGCTTAATCCCCGCATCGAGAGATACGCAGTATTTT.